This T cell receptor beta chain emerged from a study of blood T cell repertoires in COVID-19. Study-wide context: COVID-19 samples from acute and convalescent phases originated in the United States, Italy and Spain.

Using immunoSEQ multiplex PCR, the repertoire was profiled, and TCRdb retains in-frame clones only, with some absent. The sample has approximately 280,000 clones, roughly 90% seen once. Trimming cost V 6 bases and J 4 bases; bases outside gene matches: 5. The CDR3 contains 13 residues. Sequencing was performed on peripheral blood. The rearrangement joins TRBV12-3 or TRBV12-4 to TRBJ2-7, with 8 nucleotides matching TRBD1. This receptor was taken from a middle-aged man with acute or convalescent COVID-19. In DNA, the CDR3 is TGTGCCAGCAGCACTACAGGGGGATACGAGCAGTACTTC. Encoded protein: CASSTTGGYEQYF.